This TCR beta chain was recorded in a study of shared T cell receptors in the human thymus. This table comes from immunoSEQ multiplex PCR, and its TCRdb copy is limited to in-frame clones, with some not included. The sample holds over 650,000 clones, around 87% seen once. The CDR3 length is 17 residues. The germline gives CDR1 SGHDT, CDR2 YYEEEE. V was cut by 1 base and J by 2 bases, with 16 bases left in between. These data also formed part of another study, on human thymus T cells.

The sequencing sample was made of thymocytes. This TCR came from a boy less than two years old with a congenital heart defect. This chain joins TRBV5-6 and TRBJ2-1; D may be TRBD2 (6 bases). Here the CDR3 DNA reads TGTGCCAGCAGCTTGCCCCCGGGGGAGCGGGCCTACAATGAGCAGTTCTTC. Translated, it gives CASSLPPGERAYNEQFF.